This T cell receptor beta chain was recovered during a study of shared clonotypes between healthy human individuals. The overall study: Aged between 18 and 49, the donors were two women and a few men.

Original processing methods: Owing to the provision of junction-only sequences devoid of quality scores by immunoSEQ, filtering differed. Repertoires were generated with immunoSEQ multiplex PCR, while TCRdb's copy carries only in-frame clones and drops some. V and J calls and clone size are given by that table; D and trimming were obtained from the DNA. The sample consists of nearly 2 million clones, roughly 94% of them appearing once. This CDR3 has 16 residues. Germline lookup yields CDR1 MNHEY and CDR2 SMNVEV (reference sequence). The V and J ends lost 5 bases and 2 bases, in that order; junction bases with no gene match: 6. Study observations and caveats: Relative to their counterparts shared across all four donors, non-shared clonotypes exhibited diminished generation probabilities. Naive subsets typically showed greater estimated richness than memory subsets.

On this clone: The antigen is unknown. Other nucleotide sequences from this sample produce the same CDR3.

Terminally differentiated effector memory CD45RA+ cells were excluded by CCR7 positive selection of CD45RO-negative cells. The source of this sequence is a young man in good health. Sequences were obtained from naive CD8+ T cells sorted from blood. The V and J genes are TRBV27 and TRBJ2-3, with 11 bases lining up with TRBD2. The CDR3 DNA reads TGTGCCAGCAGTCCCGGGACTAGCGGAATCACAGATACGCAGTATTTT. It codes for CASSPGTSGITDTQYF.